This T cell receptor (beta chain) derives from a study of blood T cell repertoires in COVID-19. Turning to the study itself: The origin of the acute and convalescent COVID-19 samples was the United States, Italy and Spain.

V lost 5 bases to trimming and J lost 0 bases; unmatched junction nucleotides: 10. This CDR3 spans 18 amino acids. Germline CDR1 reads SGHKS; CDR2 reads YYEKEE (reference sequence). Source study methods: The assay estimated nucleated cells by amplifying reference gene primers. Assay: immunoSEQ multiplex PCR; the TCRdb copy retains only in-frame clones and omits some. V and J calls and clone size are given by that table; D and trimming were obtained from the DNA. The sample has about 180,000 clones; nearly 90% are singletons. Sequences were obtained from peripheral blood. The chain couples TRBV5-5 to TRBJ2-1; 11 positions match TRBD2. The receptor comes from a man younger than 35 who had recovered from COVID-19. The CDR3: CASSYSSGRPPSYNEQFF. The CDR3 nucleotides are TGTGCCAGCAGTTACTCTAGCGGGAGGCCCCCCTCCTACAATGAGCAGTTCTTC.